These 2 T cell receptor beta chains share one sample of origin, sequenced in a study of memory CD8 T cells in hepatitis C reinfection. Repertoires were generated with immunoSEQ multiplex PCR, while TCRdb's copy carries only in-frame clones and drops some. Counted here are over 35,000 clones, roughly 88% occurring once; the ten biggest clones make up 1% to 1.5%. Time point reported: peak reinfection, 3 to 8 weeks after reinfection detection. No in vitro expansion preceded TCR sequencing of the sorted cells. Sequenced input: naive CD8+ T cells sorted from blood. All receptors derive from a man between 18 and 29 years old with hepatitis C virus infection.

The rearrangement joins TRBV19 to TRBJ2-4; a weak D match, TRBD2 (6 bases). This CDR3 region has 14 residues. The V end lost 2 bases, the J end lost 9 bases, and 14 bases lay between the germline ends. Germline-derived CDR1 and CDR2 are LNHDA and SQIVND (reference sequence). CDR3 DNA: TGTGCCAGTAGTATACTTAGCCCCGGGGGCATTCAGTACTTC. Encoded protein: CASSILSPGGIQYF.

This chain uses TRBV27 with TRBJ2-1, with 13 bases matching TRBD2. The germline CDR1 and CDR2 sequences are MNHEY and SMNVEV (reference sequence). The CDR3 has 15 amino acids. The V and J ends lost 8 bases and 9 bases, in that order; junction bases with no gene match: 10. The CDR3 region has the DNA TGTGCCAGCGGGCCCTTTGGACTAGCGGGAGCTGAGCAGTTCTTC. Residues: CASGPFGLAGAEQFF.